This note documents a single TCR beta chain sequence. The CDR3 end is not reached by the read, which stops 3 residues before it; the germline J gene fills it in. CDR1 is MNHNS and CDR2 is SASEGT in the germline V gene. V was pared by 0 bases and J by 4 bases, with 17 bases between. CDR3 length: 17 residues. This specimen comes from a study of T cells in women clearing cervical HPV infection. Libraries were prepared by immunoSEQ multiplex PCR; TCRdb keeps only in-frame clonotypes and omits some of them. The sample holds 25,000 to 35,000 clones. Sequenced input: blood buffy coat. The rearrangement links TRBV6-1 to TRBJ2-3; D possibly corresponds to TRBD2 (6 bases). This TCR was recovered from a woman aged 18 to 75 with a cervical HPV16 infection that either progressed to CIN3+ or cleared (not recorded which). The CDR3 sequence: CASSEARRASRSDTQYF. The CDR3 DNA, read in part, is TGTGCCAGCAGTGAAGCCCGGAGGGCTAGCCGGTCAGATACG.